This T cell receptor (beta chain) was captured by sequencing in a study of cytomegalovirus exposure and HLA in healthy donors (dated by TCRdb to 2016 to 2017). With regard to the full study: According to an earlier analysis of a few hundred of the donors, about 180 million T cells yielded 95 million to 140 million unique TCR beta sequences and more than 250 Gb of sequence data. An early release covering roughly 600 HLA-typed donors comprised about 300 gigabases of sequencing data and around 85 million unique TCR sequences. Of the roughly 400 genotyped donors, 65% to 90% fell in the genetic ancestry cluster associated with self-reported Caucasian donors. The study aimed to test whether cataloging public T cell receptors could reveal signatures of past pathogen exposure. Using immunosequencing, the study profiled T cell repertoires from about 610 subjects and related those repertoires to cytomegalovirus serostatus. Along with the approximately 600-subject first cohort, a separate validation cohort of over 90 different subjects was used. The study combined high-throughput TCR immunosequencing, statistical association of individual TCRs with disease status, and machine learning to predict cytomegalovirus infection status. In a later analysis, previously published TCR beta repertoires from several hundred donors were re-analyzed and high-resolution HLA genotyping was added so that TCR occurrence patterns could be studied. Rather than drawing on any new phenotypic data, the later analysis identified candidate immune exposures from TCR beta sequences and the way those sequences occurred across donors. In an earlier analysis of a few hundred of the donors, high-throughput TCR beta sequencing was used to judge whether each TCR beta V gene segment behaved as functional or pseudogenic. Donor age, sex, ethnicity and CMV serostatus were compiled alongside the repertoire data. A later genetic analysis used genome-wide SNP genotypes for 398 of the 666 donors, treating that subset as a discovery cohort. All discovery cohort repertoires had been generated on a single sequencing platform. HLA typing covered class I and class II loci at four-digit resolution. The number of donors typed differed by locus, with about 629-630 for A, B, C, DRB1 and DQB1, roughly 520 for DQA1, 600 to 610 for DPA1, and some 450 for DPB1. Four to six DR-DQ haplotypes were handled as single units for association and clustering, since linkage in the cohort was strong. Among approximately 370 genotyped donors of the cohort, an average of approximately 240,000 unique TCR beta nucleotide sequences was sequenced per donor, of which 15% to 20% were non-productive. Broad study findings and their caveats: Because some donors lacked HLA typing at each locus, the association tests relied only on the typed subset. Because the 87-base-pair reads could not distinguish some IMGT-functional V segments, including TRBV6-2 and TRBV6-3, those segments were excluded. A further reported finding was that TCR beta sequences accurately predicted the HLA-A and HLA-B alleles for most subjects in the first cohort. Linkage disequilibrium might explain the correlated functional status among segregating V segments, but an unknown experimental factor could not be ruled out. According to a later analysis, most CMV-associated TCR beta chains appeared to be HLA-restricted, and the HLA associations seemed to be driven largely by CMV exposure. A cluster of highly shared sequence variants was judged likely to be a technical artifact of the sequencing pipeline. A later genetic analysis associated a missense DCLRE1C variant with V-gene and J-gene trimming of TCR beta chains, and an independent cohort replicated the association. In this cohort, only TCR beta chains were sequenced, and detectable features were limited by the absence of alpha or paired-chain data. Across donors, most TCR sequences were observed very rarely, whereas some public TCRs were present in many individuals. Roughly uniform sequencing depth across donors was assumed in presence/absence analyses, although this assumption may not hold. Broadly in line with IMGT annotations, most TCR beta V segments showed up in productive rearrangements about 87% or about 30% of the time in an earlier analysis of several hundred of the donors. For the cohort, immune exposure information was limited to CMV serostatus. It was suggested by the authors that the approach could potentially be generalized to other disease states and immunological phenotypes. According to a later analysis, TCR association rates differed among HLA loci, with DRB1 alleles showing the most associated TCRs and HLA-C alleles showing the fewest. According to a later analysis, parvovirus B19, influenza, CMV and Epstein-Barr virus appeared linked to several top co-occurrence clusters. In a later analysis, HLA-associated TCR beta chains were found to be more clonally expanded and to have lower generation probabilities than equally common non-associated chains. A later analysis associated about 17,000 TCR beta sequences with specific HLA alleles at a false discovery rate of 0.05. In vitro tests confirmed that three of the cytomegalovirus-associated TCR beta chains recognize cytomegalovirus antigens. Strong co-occurrence of HLA alleles, especially DR and DQ, made assigning TCR associations to individual alleles difficult. Compared with the roughly 710-donor mean, donors in an Asian-associated ancestry cluster had fewer N-insertions in productive TCRs, according to a later genetic analysis. The classifier was reported to diagnose cytomegalovirus status with high specificity and sensitivity in both the original and validation cohorts. Approximately 16 rarely observed V segments, including chromosome 9 orphons, were excluded from the earlier analysis of approximately 600 of the donors because counts were too low. In the study, approximately 160 TCR beta chains were listed as associated with cytomegalovirus.

The cohort consisted of 650 to 850 healthy bone marrow donors. All cohort members were sampled while nominally healthy, although unrecorded immune exposures were likely present. The donor was CMV seronegative and belonged to the group of approximately 320 seronegative cohort members. A peripheral blood sample was collected from each donor, and TCR beta sequencing was performed on peripheral blood mononuclear cells. The Qiagen DNeasy Blood Extraction Kit was used to extract genomic DNA from the blood cell samples. This clone was detected once. Its antigen target is currently unknown. There are no base qualities to consult, and no much larger clone falls within one base. Library preparation used the immunoSEQ multiplex PCR assay. For the multiplex PCR, a mixture combining 60 forward primers for TCR Vbeta segments and 13 reverse primers for TCR Jbeta segments was used. Amplification of the CDR3 region of rearranged TCR beta genes was performed with a multiplex PCR assay on genomic DNA. On the Illumina HiSeq System, the amplified TCR beta libraries were sequenced as 87-base-pair reads. Regarding the original processing steps: A later analysis counted approximately 74 million unique TCR beta chains across the 700 or so repertoires, and 9.5 million to 11 million of these chains were shared by at least two donors. Raw reads were error-corrected and collapsed into unique sequences with a nearest-neighbor algorithm that merged closely related sequences to remove PCR and sequencing errors. To assign V, D and J gene segments, CDR3 sequences were aligned to IMGT reference sequences. For a sequence to be retained, a match of at least six nucleotides to both a V gene segment and a J gene segment was required. A rearrangement counted as productive if the CDR3 had no stop codons and remained in frame with V and J, and every other rearrangement counted as non-productive. CDR3 was defined by IMGT convention, running from the second conserved V-encoded cysteine to the conserved J-encoded phenylalanine. The earlier analysis of some 580 of the donors excluded any sequence lacking an unambiguous match to a single V gene segment. In an earlier analysis of some 590 of the donors, V segments were called functional above 56.7% productive rearrangements and were called segregating when the between-donor standard deviation exceeded 5%. A statistical classification framework was built for diagnosing cytomegalovirus status from the catalog of TCR beta chain sequences. A later analysis assigned V and J genes by comparing TCR nucleotide sequences with IMGT/GENE-DB human TR gene sequences. A later analysis assigned CDR3 sequences and most-parsimonious VDJ recombination scenarios with the TCRdist pipeline. In a later analysis, each TCR beta chain was defined by its CDR3 amino acid sequence together with its V-gene family, and reads without a unique V-gene family were excluded. A later analysis removed 500 to 650 highly shared, low-generation-probability nucleotide sequences to deal with suspected cross-contamination and a sequencing artifact. In a later analysis, a clonal expansion index for each public chain was calculated from normalized within-repertoire ranks of inferred template counts. A later analysis computed generation probabilities with a VDJ recombination model fitted to out-of-frame rearrangements, and checked the results against IGoR. In a later analysis, hypergeometric tests were used to score TCR-TCR, TCR-HLA and TCR-CMV co-occurrence, with a repertoire-size bias correction applied to TCR pairs. False discovery rates were estimated in a later analysis by permuting HLA or CMV assignments 20 times. In a later analysis, co-occurring TCRs were grouped with DBSCAN, and TCRdist sequence similarity was added when clustering was performed within HLA-allele-positive subsets. Repertoires with fewer than 30,000 or more than 120,000 public chains, plus five repertoires with anomalous nucleotide sharing, were excluded from co-occurrence clustering. The clones in this table, taken by TCRdb from immuneACCESS, are in-frame only. Not every clone is retained; where verified, under half of the shortfall comes from an unresolved V gene, and the cause of the rest is unknown. V and J calls and clone size are copied from that table; D and trimming were computed from the DNA. The sample records around 190,000 clones, around 77% of which are singletons. The top ten constitute roughly 3% of the sample.

CDR1 and CDR2 are drawn from the germline V gene: LGHNT, FRNRAP. The V and J ends are trimmed by 3 bases and 6 bases, leaving 11 bases between them. Inclusive of the bounding cysteine and phenylalanine, the CDR3 is 13 residues long. The retained sequence is limited to the CDR3, 39 bases, with the frame set at the first base. This TCR derives from a young woman in good health and CMV-seronegative. Recombination linked TRBV12-5 to TRBJ1-2; no D gene can be assigned with confidence. The sample was PBMCs. This receptor carries the CDR3 CASGLRLMDGYTF. The nucleotides read TGTGCTAGTGGTTTAAGACTAATGGATGGCTACACCTTC.